The rows below give T cell receptor beta chains drawn from one sample of a study of cytomegalovirus exposure and HLA in healthy donors. Profiling relied on immunoSEQ multiplex PCR, and the TCRdb table lists in-frame clones only, not all of them. The data show around 100,000 clones, over 60% seen once. The sequencing input was PBMCs. Receptors originate from a man aged 30 to 45 in good health and CMV-seropositive. The CDR3 runs from the conserved cysteine through the conserved F or W. The order of the fields is J gene, V gene, CDR3 length, D gene, clone size, CDR3 DNA, CDR3 protein. D genes are given only for firm matches. Clone size is shown for a subset of rows, as once, few, many or a class of expanded clone.

j_gene: TRBJ2-7
v_gene: TRBV27
len: 14
d_gene: TRBD1
abundance: -
CDR3nt: TGTGCCAGCAGTTCAGGACAGGGGGCTTACGAGCAGTACTTC
CDR3aa: CASSSGQGAYEQYF

j_gene: TRBJ2-1
v_gene: TRBV2
len: 16
d_gene: TRBD2
abundance: -
CDR3nt: TGTGCCAGCAGTGAATTCGGCGGGGGGGCCCAGGATGAGCAGTTCTTC
CDR3aa: CASSEFGGGAQDEQFF

j_gene: TRBJ2-3
v_gene: TRBV9
len: 14
d_gene: TRBD1
abundance: -
CDR3nt: TGTGCCAGCAGCCCCAGACAGGGCTACGATACGCAGTATTTT
CDR3aa: CASSPRQGYDTQYF

j_gene: TRBJ2-1
v_gene: TRBV7-9
len: 17
d_gene: TRBD1
abundance: once
CDR3nt: TGTGCCAGCAGCTTACGACAAGGGACAGGGGGAGTCGGTGAGCAGTTCTTC
CDR3aa: CASSLRQGTGGVGEQFF

j_gene: TRBJ1-5
v_gene: TRBV25-1
len: 11
d_gene: -
abundance: -
CDR3nt: TGTGCCAGCAGGGAGTTCGGGCCCCAGCATTTT
CDR3aa: CASREFGPQHF

j_gene: TRBJ2-1
v_gene: TRBV6-6
len: 16
d_gene: TRBD2
abundance: few
CDR3nt: TGTGCCAGCAGAAGCATGGCGGGGGGGCAGCAAAATGAGCAGTTCTTC
CDR3aa: CASRSMAGGQQNEQFF

j_gene: TRBJ1-1
v_gene: TRBV27
len: 13
d_gene: -
abundance: -
CDR3nt: TGTGCCAGCAGTTTATGGATGGGAGGGGAAGCTTTCTTT
CDR3aa: CASSLWMGGEAFF

j_gene: TRBJ1-6
v_gene: TRBV4-1
len: 17
d_gene: TRBD1
abundance: -
CDR3nt: TGCGCCAGCAGCCAAGTAGGGGGCTTCTCCTATAATTCACCCCTCCACTTT
CDR3aa: CASSQVGGFSYNSPLHF

j_gene: TRBJ1-4
v_gene: TRBV4-1
len: 16
d_gene: -
abundance: few
CDR3nt: TGCGCCAGCAGCCCAGTTGGAGACAGCCTTAATGAAAAACTGTTTTTT
CDR3aa: CASSPVGDSLNEKLFF

j_gene: TRBJ2-7
v_gene: TRBV28
len: 13
d_gene: -
abundance: -
CDR3nt: TGTGCCAGCAGTTTCTGGAGGGCCAACGAGCAGTACTTC
CDR3aa: CASSFWRANEQYF

j_gene: TRBJ2-7
v_gene: TRBV11-2
len: 15
d_gene: -
abundance: -
CDR3nt: TGTGCCAGCAGCTTTGGGGCAGCAGGGCCCTACGAGCAGTACTTC
CDR3aa: CASSFGAAGPYEQYF

j_gene: TRBJ1-5
v_gene: TRBV4-1
len: 16
d_gene: -
abundance: -
CDR3nt: TGCGCCAGCAGCCAAGGAAGAGGCCAGCGCAATCAGCCCCAGCATTTT
CDR3aa: CASSQGRGQRNQPQHF

j_gene: TRBJ2-7
v_gene: TRBV7-2
len: 11
d_gene: -
abundance: -
CDR3nt: TGTGCCAGCAGCTTTCCAGACGAGCAGTACTTC
CDR3aa: CASSFPDEQYF

j_gene: TRBJ2-2
v_gene: TRBV6-5
len: 14
d_gene: TRBD1
abundance: -
CDR3nt: TGTGCCAGCAGACAAGTGACAGGGCCCGGGGAGCTGTTTTTT
CDR3aa: CASRQVTGPGELFF

j_gene: TRBJ2-7
v_gene: TRBV18
len: 14
d_gene: TRBD2
abundance: -
CDR3nt: TGTGCCAGCTCACCACCCGGGGGGTCCTACGAGCAGTACTTC
CDR3aa: CASSPPGGSYEQYF

j_gene: TRBJ2-7
v_gene: TRBV10-1
len: 14
d_gene: TRBD1
abundance: -
CDR3nt: TGCGCCAGCAGTGAGAACAGGGGCTCCTACGAGCAGTACTTC
CDR3aa: CASSENRGSYEQYF

j_gene: TRBJ1-4
v_gene: TRBV5-1
len: 16
d_gene: TRBD1
abundance: few
CDR3nt: TGCGCCAGCAGTCGGACAGGGGGCGAGGCCAATGAAAAACTGTTTTTT
CDR3aa: CASSRTGGEANEKLFF

j_gene: TRBJ1-6
v_gene: TRBV21-1
len: 14
d_gene: -
abundance: few
CDR3nt: TGTGCCAGCAGCGACAGGGGGCCTAGTTCACCCCTCCACTTT
CDR3aa: CASSDRGPSSPLHF

j_gene: TRBJ2-7
v_gene: TRBV28
len: 15
d_gene: -
abundance: -
CDR3nt: TGTGCCAGCAGTCCGGACTATCCCCCGGGTGACGAGCAGTACTTC
CDR3aa: CASSPDYPPGDEQYF

j_gene: TRBJ2-2
v_gene: TRBV2
len: 17
d_gene: TRBD1
abundance: -
CDR3nt: TGTGCCAGCAGTGGGGCCGCGACAGGGGTGAACACCGGGGAGCTGTTTTTT
CDR3aa: CASSGAATGVNTGELFF

j_gene: TRBJ2-7
v_gene: TRBV9
len: 14
d_gene: TRBD2
abundance: -
CDR3nt: TGTGCCAGCAGCGTATCGGGGGGGTGGAACGAGCAGTACTTC
CDR3aa: CASSVSGGWNEQYF

j_gene: TRBJ2-7
v_gene: TRBV27
len: 14
d_gene: -
abundance: -
CDR3nt: TGTGCCAGCAGCCCCCCGTGGGGGCAAAGCGAGCAGTACTTC
CDR3aa: CASSPPWGQSEQYF

j_gene: TRBJ1-2
v_gene: TRBV30
len: 14
d_gene: -
abundance: few
CDR3nt: TGTGCCTGGAGTGTCGGGGGGAAGGACTATGGCTACACCTTC
CDR3aa: CAWSVGGKDYGYTF

j_gene: TRBJ1-6
v_gene: TRBV7-9
len: 15
d_gene: -
abundance: -
CDR3nt: TGTGCCAGCAGCTTAAGCGCGGGGGAGTTAAAACCCCTCCACTTT
CDR3aa: CASSLSAGELKPLHF

j_gene: TRBJ1-4
v_gene: TRBV6-1
len: 14
d_gene: -
abundance: -
CDR3nt: TGTGCCAGCCAACAGGGTCCGTCTAATGAAAAACTGTTTTTT
CDR3aa: CASQQGPSNEKLFF

j_gene: TRBJ2-7
v_gene: TRBV5-1
len: 17
d_gene: -
abundance: -
CDR3nt: TGCGCCAGCAGCTTGCAGGGGCTTGGGGGGGGGACATACGAGCAGTACTTC
CDR3aa: CASSLQGLGGGTYEQYF

j_gene: TRBJ2-3
v_gene: TRBV4-2
len: 17
d_gene: -
abundance: -
CDR3nt: TGTGCCAGCAGCCAGGAACCTGGGGCCTTTATCGCAGATACGCAGTATTTT
CDR3aa: CASSQEPGAFIADTQYF

j_gene: TRBJ2-7
v_gene: TRBV20-1
len: 11
d_gene: -
abundance: -
CDR3nt: TGCAGTGCCGGGGAATCCTACGAGCAGTACTTC
CDR3aa: CSAGESYEQYF

j_gene: TRBJ2-1
v_gene: TRBV25-1
len: 15
d_gene: -
abundance: once
CDR3nt: TGTGCCAGCAGTGAAGAGGGTATGACCTACAATGAGCAGTTCTTC
CDR3aa: CASSEEGMTYNEQFF

j_gene: TRBJ2-3
v_gene: TRBV10-3
len: 12
d_gene: -
abundance: -
CDR3nt: TGTGCCATCAGTGAGCGCGCAGATACGCAGTATTTT
CDR3aa: CAISERADTQYF

j_gene: TRBJ1-6
v_gene: TRBV19
len: 13
d_gene: TRBD1
abundance: -
CDR3nt: TGTGCCAGTAGTCCGACAGGGAATTCACCCCTCCACTTT
CDR3aa: CASSPTGNSPLHF

j_gene: TRBJ2-5
v_gene: TRBV5-1
len: 14
d_gene: TRBD1
abundance: -
CDR3nt: TGCGCCAGCAGCTTGGAGACAGGGGGCGGGACCCAGTACTTC
CDR3aa: CASSLETGGGTQYF

j_gene: TRBJ2-7
v_gene: TRBV19
len: 15
d_gene: TRBD1
abundance: -
CDR3nt: TGTGCCAGTAGTAGGGGGACAGGGGGTACCTACGAGCAGTACTTC
CDR3aa: CASSRGTGGTYEQYF

j_gene: TRBJ2-7
v_gene: TRBV27
len: 15
d_gene: -
abundance: -
CDR3nt: TGTGCCAGCAGTCCCCCGGGTAGCGCCTCCTACGAGCAGTACTTC
CDR3aa: CASSPPGSASYEQYF